These 24 T cell receptor beta chains originate from one sample sequenced in a study of CD8+CD57+ T cells in acquired aplastic anemia listed by TCRdb under 2018. The sequencer listed for this sample is Illumina HiSeq 2000. Genomic DNA was used as template for profiling of TCR beta VDJ combinations and CDR3 sequences. The public reads were reprocessed in TCRdb via fastp at Q25 and MiXCR, keeping in-frame beta chains. All rows with the same CDR3 protein become a single entry with the most common DNA and genes. The sample yields fewer than 250,000 distinct CDR3 sequences; around 45% were counted once. 7.8% of the sample comes from the top ten. Flow cytometry had shown CD8+CD57+ cell expansion in the patients selected for sequencing. Material: sorted CD4+, CD8+, or CD8+CD57+ T cells (not recorded which) from PBMCs. These receptors came from a human donor with aplastic anemia.

This clonotype showed up many times. V and J are TRBV5-8 and TRBJ2-1, with D tentatively TRBD1 or TRBD2 (5 bases each). V was shortened by 4 bases and J by 6 bases, with 14 bases between the two germline ends. Germline CDR1 and CDR2: SGHTS and YDEGEE. The CDR3 is 14 amino acids. The CDR3 DNA is TGTGCCAGCAGCCCTAGAGGGGTTGGCAATGAGCAGTTCTTC. As protein: CASSPRGVGNEQFF. Full variable domain (remainder filled in from reference TRBV5-8 and TRBJ2-1): EAGVTQSPTHLIKTRGQQATLRCSPISGHTSVYWYQQALGLGLQFLLWYDEGEERNRGNFPPRFSGRQFPNYSSELNVNALELEDSALYLCASSPRGVGNEQFFGPGTRLTVL.

Concerning this clonotype: A junction end diverges from the germline sequence, so it may reflect a read error. This chain joins TRBV7-9 and TRBJ2-1, with TRBD2 as a possible D gene (6 bases). Germline CDR1 and CDR2: SEHNR and FQNEAQ (reference sequence). CDR3 length: 15 amino acids. The CDR3: CTSSRLGGSYNEQFF. The CDR3 DNA reads TGCACCAGCAGCCGGCTGGGGGGCTCCTACAATGAGCAGTTCTTC.

This clonotype was detected ten times or more. The chain is built from TRBV7-3 and TRBJ2-7; D is possibly TRBD1 or TRBD2 (5 bases each). CDR1 is SGHTA, CDR2 FQGTGA, per germline. The CDR3 length is 13 residues. V dropped 3 bases and J dropped 6 bases, with 12 bases sitting between them. CDR3 sequence: CASSFVSGTEQYF. For the CDR3, the DNA is TGTGCCAGCAGCTTCGTTTCCGGGACCGAGCAGTACTTC.

The sample holds many counts of this clonotype. CDR3 residues: CASSLSAGGRTGELFF. In DNA, the CDR3 is TGTGCCAGCAGCTTGAGCGCCGGGGGACGAACCGGGGAGCTGTTTTTT. The chain employs TRBV7-9 and TRBJ2-2; weak D call: TRBD2 (6 bases). Germline CDR1 reads SEHNR; CDR2 reads FQNEAQ (reference sequence). This CDR3 region has 16 residues. The V end was cut by 3 bases, the J end by 5 bases, with 16 bases between.

The genes are TRBV9 and TRBJ1-1, with D maybe TRBD1 (5 bases). Germline V gene lookup returns CDR1 SGDLS and CDR2 YYNGEE. Trimming cost V 4 bases and J 11 bases, with 18 bases left between them. This CDR3 contains 13 residues. DNA of the CDR3: TGTGCCAGCAGCCCGGGGGGGAGCCAGGTGGCTTTCTTT. This codes for CASSPGGSQVAFF. Full variable domain (missing parts from reference TRBV9 and TRBJ1-1): DSGVTQTPKHLITATGQRVTLRCSPRSGDLSVYWYQQSLDQGLQFLIQYYNGEERAKGNILERFSAQQFPDLHSELNLSSLELGDSALYFCASSPGGSQVAFFGQGTRLTVV.

This chain connects TRBV19 to TRBJ1-1; a weak D match, TRBD1 (5 bases). V was clipped by 5 bases and J by 1 base, with 32 bases between them. CDR1 and CDR2 from the germline V gene are LNHDA and SQIVND (reference sequence). CDR3 length: 21 residues. The CDR3, as DNA: TGTGCCAGTAGTGGTCCCCCTAATGGATTACCCTCAGACAGAACGAACACTGAAGCTTTCTTT. It specifies CASSGPPNGLPSDRTNTEAFF.

Comment on this clonotype: At one of its ends the junction is not consistent with the germline gene, which may arise from a read error. This rearrangement joins TRBV6-5 to TRBJ1-1; 7 positions match TRBD1. CDR1 MNHEY and CDR2 SVGAGI come from the germline V gene. This CDR3 region has 14 residues. The CDR3 region has the DNA TGTGCCGGCAGTTTATCAGGGGGAGGCACTGAAGCTTTCTTT. This codes for CAGSLSGGGTEAFF.

The chain couples TRBV15 to TRBJ1-5; perhaps TRBD1 as D (5 bases). Germline loops: CDR1 LNHNV, CDR2 YYDKDF (reference sequence). The V end was cut by 2 bases, the J end by 7 bases, with 15 bases between. CDR3 length: 15 amino acids. DNA of the CDR3: TGTGCCACCAGCAGATCCCAGGGTGTAGGGCAGCCCCAGCATTTT. Translating it yields CATSRSQGVGQPQHF.

This chain links TRBV30 with TRBJ1-1; D is possibly TRBD1 (6 bases). Per the germline V gene, CDR1 is GTSNPN and CDR2 is SVGIG (reference sequence). The CDR3 covers 15 residues. Trimming removed 2 bases from V and 4 bases from J, with 17 bases in between. The DNA for the CDR3 is TGTGCCTGGAGTCGTAGAGTGGTAGGGGGCACTGAAGCTTTCTTT. Translation gives CAWSRRVVGGTEAFF.

This clonotype was found once. V and J are TRBV2 and TRBJ2-7, with D possibly called TRBD1 or TRBD2 (6 bases each). Germline CDR1 reads SNHLY; CDR2 reads FYNNEI. The CDR3 spans 15 residues. The V and J ends lost 1 base and 7 bases respectively, with 17 bases between them. The CDR3 spells CASSEDGGRLKEQYF. The CDR3 nucleotides read TGTGCCAGCAGTGAAGATGGGGGGCGCTTAAAGGAGCAGTACTTC.

As for this clonotype: A much more abundant neighbour one base away suggests this may be a read error. V and J are TRBV6-2 or TRBV6-3 and TRBJ2-7, with 8 bases identical to TRBD2. The V segment lost 2 bases and the J segment 9 bases; nucleotides outside the gene matches: 9. Germline V CDR1 and CDR2: MNHEY, SVGEGT. This CDR3 comprises 14 residues. DNA for the CDR3: TGTGCCAGCAGTTACCCGGGACTAGTCAACGTGCAGTACTTC. Amino acids: CASSYPGLVNVQYF.

This clonotype was counted only a few times. The chain has TRBV3-1 and TRBJ2-3; 7 nucleotides align to TRBD2. The germline CDR1 and CDR2 sequences are LGHDT and YNNKEL (reference sequence). Trimming took 0 bases from V and 6 from J; bases not matched to a gene: 9. The CDR3 is 16 residues long. CDR3 amino acids: CASSQEPAGWIDTQYF. The DNA of the CDR3 is TGTGCCAGCAGCCAAGAACCAGCGGGATGGATCGATACGCAGTATTTT.

This clonotype has at least ten counts. The V call is TRBV10-2, the J call TRBJ2-1; 13 positions match TRBD2. The V segment lost 5 bases and the J segment 0 bases; nucleotides outside the gene matches: 7. CDR3 length: 18 amino acids. Germline-derived CDR1 and CDR2 are WSHSY and SAAADI. As DNA, the CDR3 is TGCGCCAGCAGTCTACTAGCGGGAGGGGGTAGCTCCTACAATGAGCAGTTCTTC. Its protein product is CASSLLAGGGSSYNEQFF.

The table lists this clonotype with many counts. The J gene is TRBJ2-1, the V gene TRBV10-2; weak D call: TRBD2 (5 bases). Germline CDR1 reads WSHSY; CDR2 reads SAAADI. Trimming stripped 2 bases from V and 9 bases from J, with 20 bases between. The CDR3 has 16 amino acids. CDR3 region: CASSEPRAYLTSEQFF. The DNA of the CDR3 is TGCGCCAGCAGTGAGCCGAGGGCCTATCTAACCAGTGAGCAGTTCTTC.

The rearrangement links TRBV15 to TRBJ1-5; D may be TRBD1 (5 bases). The CDR3 consists of 14 residues. Trimming removed 3 bases from V and 3 bases from J, with 9 bases in between. Germline loops: CDR1 LNHNV, CDR2 YYDKDF (reference sequence). CDR3 in DNA: TGTGCCACCAGCAGTGACAGAAACAATCAGCCCCAGCATTTT. This gives the protein CATSSDRNNQPQHF.

This clonotype was picked up many times. This sequence joins TRBV15 and TRBJ1-2; D is ambiguous. Germline-derived CDR1 and CDR2 are LNHNV and YYDKDF (reference sequence). The CDR3 covers 13 residues. Trimming removed 3 bases at V and 4 bases at J, with 9 bases between. Written as DNA, the CDR3 is TGTGCCACCAGCAGTGAGGGAGTCTATGGCTACACCTTC. The encoded protein is CATSSEGVYGYTF.

Ten or more counts support this clonotype. The CDR3 DNA reads as TGTGCCAGCACTCCTGGACTAGCGGGGCTCACAGATACGCAGTATTTT. Protein product: CASTPGLAGLTDTQYF. The rearrangement uses TRBV7-2 and TRBJ2-3; TRBD2 aligns across 12 bases. The CDR3 is 16 amino acids. V gave up 7 bases and J gave up 2 bases; unmatched junction bases: 7. Germline values: CDR1 SGHTA, CDR2 FQGNSA.

The chain combines TRBV7-2 with TRBJ2-3; 8 nucleotides agree with TRBD2. The V and J ends lost 4 bases and 6 bases, in that order; junction bases with no gene match: 3. Germline V gene sequence: CDR1 SGHTA, CDR2 FQGNSA. The CDR3 is 13 amino acids. The CDR3: CASSWTSPDTQYF. CDR3 sequence (DNA): TGTGCCAGCAGCTGGACTAGCCCCGATACGCAGTATTTT.

The sample holds many counts of this clonotype. Germline is not matched at one junction end, which may reflect a read error. The chain recombines TRBV7-9 with TRBJ2-1; D assignment may be TRBD1 or TRBD2 (5 bases each). This CDR3 is 15 amino acids long. Germline loops: CDR1 SEHNR, CDR2 FQNEAQ (reference sequence). This CDR3 reads CASSLGESSYNEQFF. The DNA for the CDR3 is TGCGCCAGCAGCTTGGGGGAGAGCTCCTACAATGAGCAGTTCTTC.

The table lists this clonotype with a few counts. This chain uses TRBV9 with TRBJ2-7; 11 bases align to TRBD2. CDR3 size: 15 residues. Germline V gene sequence: CDR1 SGDLS, CDR2 YYNGEE. V shed 5 bases and J 1 base; nucleotides not matched to a gene: 5. Here the CDR3 reads CASSETSGGSYEQYF. The CDR3, as DNA: TGTGCCAGCAGTGAAACTAGCGGGGGTTCCTACGAGCAGTACTTC.

Concerning this clonotype: The junction and the germline gene differ at one end; a read error may be behind it. J is TRBJ1-1 and V is TRBV27; D gene uncertain. Germline values: CDR1 MNHEY, CDR2 SMNVEV (reference sequence). This CDR3 comprises 14 residues. DNA for the CDR3: TGTGCCAGCAGTAAGTATGGTCAGAACACTGAAGCTCTCTTT. Amino acid sequence: CASSKYGQNTEALF.

The chain recombines TRBV6-2 or TRBV6-3 with TRBJ1-5; no definite D call. V was cut by 0 bases and J by 9 bases, with 18 bases left in between. The CDR3 covers 16 residues. Looked up from germline, CDR1 is MNHEY and CDR2 is SVGEGT. The CDR3 loop reads CASSYSGSRRVMPQHF. As DNA, the CDR3 is TGTGCCAGCAGTTACTCAGGGAGCCGGAGGGTTATGCCCCAGCATTTT.

V gene TRBV7-8 combines with J gene TRBJ2-7, with D hard to call. The germline V gene has CDR1 SGHVS and CDR2 FQNEAQ. CDR3 length: 16 residues. Trimming took off 0 bases at V and 3 bases at J, with 15 bases between the two ends. The CDR3 sequence: CASSLASTALNYEQYF. CDR3 nucleotides: TGTGCCAGCAGCTTAGCGAGTACAGCCCTGAACTACGAGCAGTACTTC.

This clonotype was picked up many times. The rearrangement links TRBV5-1 to TRBJ1-1, with D tentatively TRBD1 (5 bases). The germline gives CDR1 SGHRS, CDR2 YFSETQ. The CDR3 runs to 16 residues. The V end was cut by 0 bases, the J end by 3 bases, with 15 bases between. The CDR3 bases are TGCGCCAGCAGCTTGGCTCCGGGGGGTCGGGACACTGAAGCTTTCTTT. This translates into CASSLAPGGRDTEAFF.